These T cell receptor beta chains were read from a single sample in a study of PD-L1 blockade in urothelial cancer. Sequencing used immunoSEQ multiplex PCR; TCRdb keeps in-frame clones, though not all of them. The data contain tens of thousands of clones, approximately 78% of them seen just once; the ten biggest clones take up roughly 3.1%. The specimen was PBMCs, collected around atezolizumab (anti-PD-L1) treatment. These receptors originate from a man aged 65 to 79 with urothelial cancer. Both conserved end residues are part of each CDR3. The D gene is left open where the match is weak. Clone size, where shown, is once, few, many, or a class for clones that have expanded.

d_gene | len | abundance | j_gene | v_gene | CDR3aa | CDR3nt
TRBD2 | 16 | . | TRBJ2-3 | TRBV14 | CASTPGLAGEADTQYF | TGTGCCAGCACCCCGGGACTAGCGGGAGAGGCAGATACGCAGTATTTT
. | 13 | . | TRBJ2-7 | TRBV19 | CARRYLQGHEQYF | TGTGCCAGACGATACCTACAGGGACACGAGCAGTACTTC
TRBD1 | 15 | . | TRBJ2-1 | TRBV27 | CASNLTGQGGNEQFF | TGTGCCAGCAATTTAACGGGACAGGGTGGGAATGAGCAGTTCTTC
. | 18 | . | TRBJ1-1 | TRBV28 | CASSLGGGGVTRNTEAFF | TGTGCCAGCAGTTTAGGGGGGGGAGGGGTTACAAGGAACACTGAAGCTTTCTTT
. | 16 | once | TRBJ1-3 | TRBV7-8 | CASSPLVGTGGNTIYF | TGTGCCAGCAGCCCCTTAGTGGGTACAGGGGGAAACACCATATATTTT
TRBD2 | 15 | . | TRBJ2-3 | TRBV7-2 | CASSAGGGKTDTQYF | TGTGCCAGCAGCGCTGGGGGGGGGAAAACAGATACGCAGTATTTT
. | 16 | . | TRBJ2-7 | TRBV6-1 | CASSEARPSGLREQYF | TGTGCCAGCAGTGAAGCGCGTCCCAGCGGTCTCCGCGAGCAGTACTTC
. | 16 | few | TRBJ2-1 | TRBV4-3 | CASSLAGQAGYNEQFF | TGCGCCAGCAGCCTAGCAGGGCAGGCTGGATACAATGAGCAGTTCTTC
TRBD1 | 15 | . | TRBJ2-7 | TRBV28 | CASSHLDRAAYEQYF | TGTGCCAGCAGCCATCTGGACAGGGCTGCCTACGAGCAGTACTTC
. | 14 | . | TRBJ1-6 | TRBV6-5 | CASSYRGGNSPLHF | TGTGCCAGCAGTTACCGGGGGGGTAATTCACCCCTCCACTTT